The clone carrying this TCR beta chain appeared once. The sample originates from a study of T cells in tuberculosis. Looking at the study overall: T cells were selected with CD1B tetramers loaded with glucose monomycolate.

CDR1 and CDR2 from the germline V gene are SGHTA and FQGNSA. The V and J ends lost 1 base and 5 bases, in that order; junction bases with no gene match: 13. The CDR3 consists of 19 residues. After thawing and overnight rest, PBMC were stained with GMM-loaded CD1B tetramer, viability dye and anti-CD3 for sorting. C32 glucose monomycolate from Rhodococcus equi was loaded onto the CD1B tetramers. Tetramer-sorted PBMC had been CD14 monocyte-depleted before freezing. From each donor, 95,000 to 100,000 tetramer-negative cells were sorted. The repertoire was sequenced with immunoSEQ multiplex PCR; TCRdb's copy has only in-frame clones and lacks some. The data show 88,000 or so clones, with roughly 90% seen just once and approximately 1.9% held by the top ten.

The V gene is TRBV7-2, the J gene TRBJ2-5, with 13 nucleotides matching TRBD2. This TCR was recovered from an adult woman with latent tuberculosis. The sequencing sample was made of CD1b-GMM tetramer-negative cells sorted from PBMCs. CDR3 nucleotide sequence: TGTGCCAGCAGCTTAGATCAGACTAGCGGGGGGTATCCTCCCGAGACCCAGTACTTC. It is translated as CASSLDQTSGGYPPETQYF.